A selection of T cell receptor beta chains follows, all from one sample in a study of blood T cell repertoires in COVID-19. Here immunoSEQ multiplex PCR was the method, and the copy in TCRdb shows in-frame clones only, minus some. The sample lists roughly 340,000 clones, over 70% occurring once. The sample was peripheral blood. The origin of the receptors is a woman between 50 and 59 years old with COVID-19, enrolled during active disease. Each CDR3 is given with its conserved first and last residue. D genes are given only for firm matches. Where a row states a size, it is once, few, many or the class of an expanded clone; other rows omit it.

d_call,j_call,clone_size,v_call,cdr3_nt,cdr3_aa
TRBD1,TRBJ1-1,NA,TRBV10-3,TGTGCCATCAGTGCTAGACAGGGGAATGAAGCTTTCTTT,CAISARQGNEAFF
NA,TRBJ2-7,NA,TRBV11-1,TGTGCCAGCAGCCGGGAAGACTACGAGCAGTACTTC,CASSREDYEQYF
TRBD1,TRBJ1-5,once,TRBV27,TGTGCCAGCAGTTTGGGGACAGATCAGCCCCAGCATTTT,CASSLGTDQPQHF
TRBD2,TRBJ2-7,NA,TRBV27,TGTGCCAGCAGTTTATCCCGACTAGCTTACGAGCAGTACTTC,CASSLSRLAYEQYF
TRBD2,TRBJ2-7,once,TRBV27,TGTGCCAGCAGTAATTCCGGGACTAGCGGGAGGCCAAGCTACGAGCAGTACTTC,CASSNSGTSGRPSYEQYF
TRBD2,TRBJ2-1,NA,TRBV5-1,TGCGCCAGCAGCTCTGGCCTAGCGGGGACCTACAATGAGCAGTTCTTC,CASSSGLAGTYNEQFF
TRBD1,TRBJ1-5,NA,TRBV2,TGTGCCAGCAGTGCCCGGACAGGGGTTAATCAGCCCCAGCATTTT,CASSARTGVNQPQHF
NA,TRBJ2-3,NA,TRBV5-3,TGTGCCAGAAGCTTGGGCTACAGGGATGAAGGCACAGATACGCAGTATTTT,CARSLGYRDEGTDTQYF
TRBD1,TRBJ2-7,NA,TRBV5-1,TGCGCCAGCAGCTTGGAAACAGGGGGCTACGAGCAGTACTTC,CASSLETGGYEQYF
NA,TRBJ1-3,once,TRBV30,TGTGCCTGGAGTAACCGGGGAAACACCATATATTTT,CAWSNRGNTIYF
NA,TRBJ2-7,NA,TRBV5-1,TGCGCCAGCAGCCTGGGGGCGTTTTCCTACGAGCAGTACTTC,CASSLGAFSYEQYF
TRBD2,TRBJ2-1,NA,TRBV19,TGTGCCAGCAGAAAAACCGGGACTAGCGGACCAAGTTCCTACAATGAGCAGTTCTTC,CASRKTGTSGPSSYNEQFF
NA,TRBJ1-3,NA,TRBV7-9,TGTGCCAGCAGCTTATATGCAGGAAACTCTGGAAACACCATATATTTT,CASSLYAGNSGNTIYF
NA,TRBJ2-7,NA,TRBV10-1,TGCGCCAGCAGTGAGTCTCGGGGGATCCACGAGCAGTACTTC,CASSESRGIHEQYF
TRBD2,TRBJ2-1,NA,TRBV6-5,TGTGCCAGCAGTTACACTAGCGGGAGCTCCTACAATGAGCAGTTCTTC,CASSYTSGSSYNEQFF
TRBD1,TRBJ2-7,NA,TRBV27,TGTGCCAGCACATTCCGGGACAGCTACGAGCAGTACTTC,CASTFRDSYEQYF
TRBD1,TRBJ2-2,few,TRBV5-1,TGCGCCAGCAGCTATGGACAGGGTAACACCGGGGAGCTGTTTTTT,CASSYGQGNTGELFF
NA,TRBJ2-2,NA,TRBV19,TGTGCCAGTAGTATTCTGAGCCCAAGGAACACCGGGGAGCTGTTTTTT,CASSILSPRNTGELFF
NA,TRBJ1-2,NA,TRBV29-1,TGCAGCGTTCTCCCACAGGTCGGGGGGTCGGCTGGCTACACCTTC,CSVLPQVGGSAGYTF
NA,TRBJ1-1,NA,TRBV19,TGTGCCAGTGATGGGCAGAACACTGAAGCTTTCTTT,CASDGQNTEAFF